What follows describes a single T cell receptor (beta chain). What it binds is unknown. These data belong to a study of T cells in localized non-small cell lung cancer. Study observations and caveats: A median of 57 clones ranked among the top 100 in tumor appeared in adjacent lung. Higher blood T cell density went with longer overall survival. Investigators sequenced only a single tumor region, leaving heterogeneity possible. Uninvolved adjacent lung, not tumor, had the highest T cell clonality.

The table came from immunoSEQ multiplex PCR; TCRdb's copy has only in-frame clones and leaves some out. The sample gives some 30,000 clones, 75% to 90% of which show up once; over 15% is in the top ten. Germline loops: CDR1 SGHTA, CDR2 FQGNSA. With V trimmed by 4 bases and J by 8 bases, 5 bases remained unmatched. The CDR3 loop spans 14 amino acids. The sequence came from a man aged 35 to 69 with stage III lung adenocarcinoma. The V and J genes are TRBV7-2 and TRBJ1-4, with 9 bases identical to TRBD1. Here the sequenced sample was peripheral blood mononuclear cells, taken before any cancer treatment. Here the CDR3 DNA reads TGTGCCAGCAGCTCGGACAGGGGCAACGAAAAACTGTTTTTT. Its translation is CASSSDRGNEKLFF.